One sample yielded the 7 T cell receptor beta chains listed below, sequenced in a study of blood T cell repertoires in COVID-19. Some clones are missing from TCRdb's copy, which holds only in-frame ones; the method was immunoSEQ multiplex PCR. The data contain 90,000 to 100,000 clones, 70% to 90% of them seen just once; the ten biggest clones take up 3.5% to 5%. Sequencing used peripheral blood. These receptors were obtained from a man in his 60s with acute or convalescent COVID-19.

V gene TRBV29-1 combines with J gene TRBJ2-3, with a tentative D call TRBD2 (6 bases). There are 14 residues in the CDR3. Trimming removed 7 bases from V and 0 bases from J, with 14 bases in between. CDR1 SQVTM and CDR2 ANQGSEA come from the germline V gene. CDR3 DNA: TGCAGCGCACGAATTAGCGGAAGCACAGATACGCAGTATTTT. Translating gives CSARISGSTDTQYF.

The V call is TRBV18, the J call TRBJ1-1; unclear D gene. CDR1 is KGHSH, CDR2 LQKENI, per germline. V lost 1 base to trimming and J lost 0 bases, with 6 bases between them. The length of the CDR3 is 14 residues. The CDR3 sequence is CASSPREVNTEAFF. In DNA form, the CDR3 reads TGTGCCAGCTCACCACGAGAGGTGAACACTGAAGCTTTCTTT.

This chain uses TRBV19 with TRBJ1-5; TRBD1 might be the D (5 bases). Germline CDR1 is LNHDA and CDR2 is SQIVND (reference sequence). This CDR3 is 15 amino acids long. Trimming took 6 bases from V and 3 from J, leaving 15 bases between them. The CDR3 sequence is CASSARRGLNQPQHF. The CDR3 DNA sequence: TGTGCCAGTAGCGCCCGGCGGGGACTCAATCAGCCCCAGCATTTT.

A single count supports this clone. The chain has TRBV6-1 and TRBJ1-3; D not certain. The germline V gene has CDR1 MNHNS and CDR2 SASEGT. The CDR3 has 17 amino acids. The V end was cut by 0 bases, the J end by 3 bases, with 15 bases between. DNA for the CDR3: TGTGCCAGCAGTGAAGCCGAAGCGGACGCCGTTGGAAACACCATATATTTT. It translates to CASSEAEADAVGNTIYF.

V usage is TRBV6-1 and J usage is TRBJ1-1; maybe TRBD1 (5 bases). Germline CDR1 and CDR2: MNHNS and SASEGT. The V end was cut by 2 bases, the J end by 9 bases, with 16 bases between. This CDR3 is 14 amino acids long. The CDR3 protein is CASSEPRVASKAFF. The CDR3 DNA is TGTGCCAGCAGTGAACCCAGGGTTGCGAGTAAAGCTTTCTTT.

Concerning this clone itself: The same CDR3 is also encoded by other DNA sequences in this sample. The chain combines TRBV9 with TRBJ1-4; 10 positions agree with TRBD1. There are 15 residues in the CDR3. J was trimmed by 6 bases and V by 5 bases; bases with no gene match: 7. The germline CDR1 and CDR2 sequences are SGDLS and YYNGEE. CDR3 sequence (DNA): TGTGCCAGCAGTCCGACCGGGACAGGGGATGAAAAACTGTTTTTT. Translated, it gives CASSPTGTGDEKLFF. Combining the CDR3 with reference TRBV9 and TRBJ1-4 gives the whole variable domain DSGVTQTPKHLITATGQRVTLRCSPRSGDLSVYWYQQSLDQGLQFLIQYYNGEERAKGNILERFSAQQFPDLHSELNLSSLELGDSALYFCASSPTGTGDEKLFFGSGTQLSVL.

This clone was picked up a small number of times. The chain recombines TRBV5-8 with TRBJ1-2, with 7 bases fitting TRBD1. The CDR3 has 15 amino acids. Germline values: CDR1 SGHTS, CDR2 YDEGEE. V lost 0 bases and J lost 8; bases outside the gene matches: 10. The CDR3 region has the DNA TGTGCCAGCAGCTTGGCCATTTGGGACAGTGGGGGCTACACCTTC. It yields the protein CASSLAIWDSGGYTF.